These 16 T cell receptor beta chains were sequenced from one sample in a study of T cells in Graves' hyperthyroidism and ophthalmopathy. Amplification of TCR beta CDR3 regions was performed using RNA transcripts as template. Using the HTBI primer set, a first-round RT-PCR was run on the TCR CDR3. TCRdb re-derived calls from the multiplex PCR reads in MiXCR, one entry per CDR3 protein. Of roughly 100,000 distinct CDR3 sequences in the sample, 45% to 50% were seen once. Sequencing input: blood. Every receptor here comes from a man aged 35-49 years with Graves' hyperthyroidism.

The table lists this clonotype with a few counts. The chain carries TRBV27 and TRBJ2-7; D perhaps matches TRBD2 (7 bases). Per the germline V gene, CDR1 is MNHEY and CDR2 is SMNVEV (reference sequence). V was pared by 4 bases and J by 5 bases, with 18 bases between. This CDR3 is 15 amino acids long. The CDR3 reads CASSSLGAGEHEQYF. The DNA of the CDR3 is TGTGCCAGCAGTTCCCTGGGGGCGGGAGAGCACGAGCAGTACTTC.

The chain has TRBV7-8 and TRBJ2-7; possibly TRBD2 for D (6 bases). CDR1 is SGHVS, CDR2 FQNEAQ, per germline. This CDR3 is built from 14 residues. The V end lost 5 bases, the J end lost 2 bases, and 13 bases lay between the germline ends. DNA of the CDR3: TGTGCCAGCAGCCGGGGGACCGAGACCTACGAGCAGTACTTC. Protein: CASSRGTETYEQYF. The full variable domain, with the rest looked up from reference TRBV7-8 and TRBJ2-7, is GAGVSQSPRYKVAKRGQDVALRCDPISGHVSLFWYQQALGQGPEFLTYFQNEAQLDKSGLPSDRFFAERPEGSVSTLKIQRTQQEDSAVYLCASSRGTETYEQYFGPGTRLTVT.

On this clonotype itself: The junction departs from the called germline gene at one end, perhaps through a read error. The chain links TRBV20-1 to TRBJ1-1; D is possibly TRBD1 (6 bases). The length of the CDR3 is 16 residues. Germline lookup yields CDR1 DFQATT and CDR2 SNEGSKA (reference sequence). CDR3 sequence (DNA): TGCAGAGGAAGTTCAGGGGCCGGGAGCATGAACACTGAAGCTGTCTTT. It codes for CRGSSGAGSMNTEAVF.

J is TRBJ1-2 and V is TRBV24-1; 9 bases match TRBD1. This CDR3 contains 15 residues. Germline CDR1 is KGHDR and CDR2 is SFDVKD. The V and J ends lost 8 bases and 8 bases, in that order; junction bases with no gene match: 14. CDR3 region: CATISPGQGTFGYTF. DNA of the CDR3: TGTGCCACCATCAGCCCGGGACAGGGAACATTCGGCTACACCTTC.

Ten or more counts support this clonotype. This chain uses TRBV29-1 with TRBJ2-3; 8 nucleotides line up with TRBD1. Germline V gene lookup returns CDR1 SQVTM and CDR2 ANQGSEA. This CDR3 has 15 amino acids. Germline trimming cut 8 bases from V and 4 bases from J; bases unmatched to any gene: 14. CDR3 DNA sequence: TGCAGCAGCGTTGGGGGCAGGGGGCAGGCAGATACGCAGTATTTT. It translates to CSSVGGRGQADTQYF.

In the case of this clonotype: The missing conserved phenylalanine or tryptophan at the end of this CDR3 makes a read error likely. The chain joins TRBV18 to TRBJ1-1; D is uncertain. The CDR3 runs to 14 residues. Looked up from germline, CDR1 is KGHSH and CDR2 is LQKENI. The V end lost 1 base, the J end lost 2 bases, and 8 bases lay between the germline ends. The CDR3: CASSPLGQNTEAFL. The CDR3 bases are TGTGCCAGCTCACCACTAGGGCAAAACACTGAAGCTTTCTTA.

This clonotype was counted ten times or more. The J gene is TRBJ1-4, the V gene TRBV12-3 or TRBV12-4; D ambiguous. The V end was cut by 4 bases, the J end by 0 bases, with 9 bases between. This CDR3 has 15 residues. The CDR3 loop reads CASSYTEATNEKLFF. Here the CDR3 DNA reads TGTGCCAGCAGTTACACGGAGGCAACTAATGAAAAACTGTTTTTT.

This clonotype was seen ten or more times. This rearrangement joins TRBV3-1 to TRBJ2-7; D ambiguous. The CDR3 sequence is 12 residues long. Germline-derived CDR1 and CDR2 are LGHDT and YNNKEL (reference sequence). The V gene lost 2 bases and the J gene lost 3 bases, with 5 bases spanning the gap. The DNA for the CDR3 is TGTGCCAGCAGCCAACGGAACTACGAGCAGTACTTC. Translated, it gives CASSQRNYEQYF.

This clonotype has a handful of counts. The chain links TRBV2 to TRBJ1-5; 9 bases line up with TRBD1. Germline CDR1 is SNHLY and CDR2 is FYNNEI. The length of the CDR3 is 14 residues. V dropped 6 bases and J dropped 11; count of bases not matched to a gene: 11. The DNA of the CDR3 is TGTGCCAGCAGCGAACAGGGGGCGGGAGAGACCCAGCATTTT. Translating it yields CASSEQGAGETQHF.

The chain has TRBV29-1 and TRBJ2-7; D not certain. This CDR3 contains 10 residues. Germline V CDR1 and CDR2: SQVTM, ANQGSEA. Deletions cut 7 bases from V and 6 bases from J, with 10 bases between. This chain's CDR3 is CSAMTPEQYF. In DNA form, the CDR3 reads TGCAGCGCTATGACACCCGAGCAGTACTTC.

The chain carries TRBV7-9 and TRBJ2-3; D is possibly TRBD2 (7 bases). V lost 5 bases to trimming and J lost 3 bases, with 18 bases between them. Germline V gene data show CDR1 as SEHNR and CDR2 as FQNEAQ (reference sequence). The CDR3 consists of 16 residues. The CDR3 spells CASSPPGAGVTDTQYF. The DNA for the CDR3 is TGTGCCAGCAGCCCCCCGGGGGCGGGAGTGACAGATACGCAGTATTTT.

This clonotype was recorded only once. The gene calls are TRBV25-1 and TRBJ2-7, with unresolved D. The V end lost 4 bases, the J end lost 0 bases, and 7 bases lay between the germline ends. Germline assignment: CDR1 MGHDK and CDR2 SYGVNS. The CDR3 consists of 13 residues. The chain's CDR3 is CASSVPSSYEQYF. The CDR3 DNA sequence: TGTGCCAGCAGTGTGCCTAGCTCCTACGAGCAGTACTTC.

The J gene is TRBJ2-5, the V gene TRBV3-1; 9 nucleotides agree with TRBD2. CDR1 and CDR2 from the germline V gene are LGHDT and YNNKEL (reference sequence). This CDR3 is 17 amino acids long. J lost 5 bases, V lost 1 base, and 11 bases had no gene match. This chain's CDR3 is CASSQVWISGGGETQYF. The CDR3 nucleotides are TGTGCCAGCAGCCAAGTTTGGATTAGCGGGGGTGGGGAGACCCAGTACTTC.

Points on this clonotype: The conserved phenylalanine or tryptophan normally closing the CDR3 is absent here, so this likely arose from a read error. The chain uses TRBV2 and TRBJ2-7; TRBD1 matches at 9 bases. Germline V gene data show CDR1 as SNHLY and CDR2 as FYNNEI. This CDR3 spans 16 amino acids. The V gene end was trimmed by 6 bases and the J gene end by 3 bases; junction bases not matched to a gene: 12. Written as DNA, the CDR3 is TGTGCCAGCAGGCCCGCTGGAGGGACAGGGAACTACGAGCAGTACCTC. Its protein is CASRPAGGTGNYEQYL.

Ten or more counts support this clonotype. The V call is TRBV20-1, the J call TRBJ1-6; TRBD1 matches 8 bases. Germline V CDR1 and CDR2: DFQATT, SNEGSKA (reference sequence). The ends lost 1 base at V and 9 bases at J; junction bases unmatched: 11. The CDR3 is 16 residues long. DNA of the CDR3: TGCAGTGCTAGAGCGACAGGGGAGACGGTGAGTTCACCCCTCCACTTT. Translation: CSARATGETVSSPLHF.

This clonotype was seen repeatedly, ten times or more. J is TRBJ2-3 and V is TRBV19, with D perhaps matching TRBD1 (6 bases). Trimming took 8 bases from V and 5 from J, leaving 17 bases between them. Germline-derived CDR1 and CDR2 are LNHDA and SQIVND (reference sequence). The CDR3 spans 14 residues. The CDR3: CASSDRPVRDTQYF. In DNA form, the CDR3 reads TGTGCCAGTTCCGACAGGCCGGTACGAGATACGCAGTATTTT.